The T cell receptor (beta chain) under discussion was sequenced for a study of blood T cells in healthy people across ages (dated by TCRdb to between 2015 and 2017). Describing the broader study: In model experiments, roughly one uniquely barcoded TCR beta cDNA molecule per two T cells was captured by template switching. To track age-related changes in TCR beta repertoire diversity, the study relied on deep sequencing normalized with unique cDNA molecular identifiers. The donors were divided into four age groups: young (average roughly 17 years), middle-aged (approximately 39), aged (roughly 66) and long-lived (82). To avoid experimental bias, donors of different ages were randomly spread across the sequencing lanes. Using the same blood draw, the study looked at two additional independent replicas of 1 million unique cDNA reads for two donors, one aged 18 to 30 and the other aged 80 or older. What the research found in general, with its limitations: Because profiling used bulk unsorted PBMCs, naive and antigen-experienced compartments could not be compared conclusively. As age increased, observed TCR beta diversity per million T cells dropped in a roughly linear way, and a significant reduction was already evident by age about 36. A strong correlation was found between observed TCR beta diversity and the percentage of naive T cells measured by flow cytometry. Donor CMV infection status was unknown, potentially confounding age-related changes in expanded clonotypes. Compared with the aged group, the long-lived group had more naive CD4+ T cells, fewer expanded clones and increased TCR diversity, a pattern suggesting age selection. Total diversity estimates from one million sequenced T cells were considered lower bounds and underestimates.

The sample holds many counts of this clonotype. The specificity of this receptor is unknown. The sample holds no much larger clone one base away, and base qualities are not on file. Donors were 39 systemically healthy Caucasian individuals from Russia aged roughly 6 to 100 years. Each donor gave approximately 9.3 milliliters of peripheral blood, collected into EDTA-treated Vacutainer tubes. Ficoll-Paque density-gradient centrifugation was used to isolate PBMCs, with at least 7 million per sample. Trizol reagent was used to extract total RNA from PBMCs, with at least 6 micrograms per sample. Naive CD45RAhigh/CD27high T cell percentages were measured by flow cytometry on a PBMC aliquot from every donor. Here V drops 5 bases and J drops 0 bases, and the junction holds 10 bases not matched to any gene. The CDR3 spans 16 residues, from the cysteine through the phenylalanine. Only CDR3 DNA is held: 48 bases, read in frame from base 1. The germline V gene provides CDR1 SGHTA and CDR2 FQGNSA.

Library prep was done by 5' RACE. The sequencer listed for this sample is Illumina HiSeq 2500. A second PCR of about 7 to 12 cycles was run with a J-beta primer mix and a sample-barcoded 5' primer. A template-switch 5' adaptor carrying 12 random nucleotides introduced a unique molecular identifier onto each TCR beta cDNA molecule. Each sample yielded at least 2.5 million CDR3-containing paired-end reads. First-strand cDNA synthesis was performed from all RNA using the Mint cDNA synthesis kit, with priming by a TRBC-specific oligonucleotide. Following uracil-DNA glycosylase treatment, all cDNA underwent a first 18-cycle PCR with the universal primers M1SS and BC2_uni_R. The source study handled its data this way. Normalization of each sample was performed by random selection of 1 million high-quality reads, each carrying a distinct molecular identifier. Instead of being binned into consensus sequences, reads that shared molecular identifiers were thrown out. MiTCR, set to a Q25 quality threshold and the strictest error-elimination algorithm, was used for CDR3 identification, clonotype clustering and error correction. Lower-bound total TCR beta diversity was estimated with a nonparametric unseen species model using Euler transformation. TCRdb applied fastp at Q25 and MiXCR to the public reads, then kept only in-frame beta chains. Every distinct CDR3 protein forms one entry, paired with its most common genes and DNA. The V and J calls follow TCRdb's processing rather than the paper's. The sample includes about 1.6 million distinct CDR3 sequences, with about 31% observed a single time. The ten largest clones take up about 11% of the sample.

The sequenced sample consisted of blood. This receptor was identified in a woman aged 25 to 39 in good health. The rearranged chain carries TRBV7-2 and TRBJ2-7; 7 junctional bases match TRBD1. Here is the DNA: TGTGCCAGCAGCCCCTTCCAGACAGGGATCTCCTACGAGCAGTACTTC. Its translation reads: CASSPFQTGISYEQYF.